Below are 17 T cell receptor beta chains sequenced from a single sample in a study of T cells in Graves' hyperthyroidism and ophthalmopathy. Researchers took RNA transcripts and amplified the TCR beta CDR3 regions from them. First-round RT-PCR targeting the TCR CDR3 was performed with the HTBI primer set. TCRdb analysed the multiplex PCR reads with MiXCR anew, one entry per CDR3 protein. The sample lists about 380,000 distinct CDR3 sequences; around a sixth were seen once. Sequences were obtained from blood. All receptors come from a man aged 18 to 30 with Graves' ophthalmopathy.

The sample holds many counts of this clonotype. V gene TRBV7-9 combines with J gene TRBJ2-3, with 8 positions matching TRBD2. CDR3 length: 16 amino acids. Trimming cost V 4 bases and J 8 bases; bases outside gene matches: 14. Per germline, CDR1 SEHNR and CDR2 FQNEAQ (reference sequence). CDR3 nucleotide sequence: TGTGCCAGCAGCTCCCTATCGGGGACCGGGGGGGGTACGCAGTATTTT. Amino acids: CASSSLSGTGGGTQYF. The full variable domain, rest sourced from reference TRBV7-9 and TRBJ2-3, is DTGVSQNPRHKITKRGQNVTFRCDPISEHNRLYWYRQTLGQGPEFLTYFQNEAQLEKSRLLSDRFSAERPKGSFSTLEIQRTEQGDSAMYLCASSSLSGTGGGTQYFGPGTRLTVL.

This clonotype was recorded many times. The V gene is TRBV3-1, the J gene TRBJ2-2, with TRBD2 matching over 12 bases. CDR1 LGHDT and CDR2 YNNKEL come from the germline V gene (reference sequence). The junction had 0 bases not matched to a gene; V was cut back by 1 base and J by 3 bases. The CDR3 length is 16 residues. CDR3 sequence (DNA): TGTGCCAGCAGCCAAGGACTAGCGGGGGACACCGGGGAGCTGTTTTTT. This sequence encodes CASSQGLAGDTGELFF.

The chain employs TRBV5-1 and TRBJ1-4; D gene uncertain. CDR1 and CDR2 from the germline V gene are SGHRS and YFSETQ. Between the trimmed V and J ends, which lost 4 bases and 6 bases, there was a span of 16 bases. The length of the CDR3 is 15 residues. For the CDR3, the DNA is TGCGCCAGCAGCGAGGATGGGCGGCGAGATGAAAAACTGTTTTTT. Amino acid sequence: CASSEDGRRDEKLFF.

This clonotype was picked up a small number of times. The chain uses TRBV10-2 and TRBJ2-2; 14 positions match TRBD2. Germline V CDR1 and CDR2: WSHSY, SAAADI. Unmatched junction bases numbered 6, after V lost 1 base and J lost 8 bases. The CDR3 loop spans 17 amino acids. The CDR3 is CASSEWGLAGESGELFF. In nucleotides, the CDR3 is TGCGCCAGCAGTGAGTGGGGACTAGCGGGGGAATCTGGGGAGCTGTTTTTT.

This clonotype was observed many times. The chain recombines TRBV2 with TRBJ1-6; D unresolved. Germline V gives CDR1 SNHLY, CDR2 FYNNEI. Trimming cost V 5 bases and J 9 bases, with 14 bases left between them. The CDR3 is 14 residues long. DNA of the CDR3: TGTGCCAGCAGTACAGAGGGATACGGTTCACCCCTCCACTTT. This gives the protein CASSTEGYGSPLHF. The whole variable domain, remainder taken from reference TRBV2 and TRBJ1-6, is EPEVTQTPSHQVTQMGQEVILRCVPISNHLYFYWYRQILGQKVEFLVSFYNNEISEKSEIFDDQFSVERPDGSNFTLKIRSTKLEDSAMYFCASSTEGYGSPLHFGNGTRLTVT.

This clonotype was detected only once. This sequence may be a read error, since a much larger clone differs from it by one base. This chain's CDR3 is CARSHTGGGGYTF. Here the CDR3 DNA reads TGTGCCAGAAGCCATACAGGGGGAGGCGGCTACACCTTC. The genes are TRBV14 and TRBJ1-2, with 8 bases that match TRBD1. There are 13 residues in the CDR3. Germline V CDR1 and CDR2: SGHDN, FVKESK.

This clonotype has more than one count but fewer than ten. The V call is TRBV29-1, the J call TRBJ1-6; the D gene is possibly TRBD1 (6 bases). V shed 6 bases and J shed 7 bases, with 16 bases lying between them. Germline CDR1 and CDR2: SQVTM and ANQGSEA. CDR3 length: 14 amino acids. The CDR3 bases are TGCAGCGTCCACTTGACAGGAGTAAATTCACCCCTCCACTTT. It specifies CSVHLTGVNSPLHF.

This clonotype has a handful of counts. The chain uses TRBV18 and TRBJ2-3, with a weak D call TRBD2 (5 bases). This CDR3 region has 12 residues. CDR1 is KGHSH, CDR2 LQKENI, per germline. V lost 2 bases, J lost 8 bases, and 8 bases lay in between. CDR3 region: CASSPSGGTQYF. In DNA form, the CDR3 reads TGTGCCAGCTCACCATCAGGAGGTACGCAGTATTTT.

This clonotype was seen repeatedly, ten times or more. CDR3: CASSLSLLRGSGELFF. In nucleotides, the CDR3 is TGTGCCAGCAGTCTTTCCCTCCTTCGGGGGTCCGGGGAGCTGTTTTTT. The rearrangement links TRBV11-2 to TRBJ2-2, with D possibly being TRBD2 (6 bases). This CDR3 is built from 16 residues. Trimming pared 6 bases from V and 6 bases from J, leaving 20 bases between. The germline V gene has CDR1 SGHAT and CDR2 FQNNGV.

This clonotype was seen ten or more times. The V and J genes are TRBV12-3 or TRBV12-4 and TRBJ2-5; 9 bases line up with TRBD1. V lost 6 bases and J lost 4; bases outside the gene matches: 6. This CDR3 contains 14 residues. DNA for the CDR3: TGTGCCAGCAGGGCCGGGACAGGGTTAGAGACCCAGTACTTC. This sequence encodes CASRAGTGLETQYF.

This clonotype has just a few counts. CDR3 amino acids: CASTASGGQETQYF. In DNA form, the CDR3 reads TGCGCCAGCACTGCGAGCGGGGGCCAAGAGACCCAGTACTTC. This rearrangement joins TRBV5-1 to TRBJ2-5, with TRBD2 identical over 8 bases. Losses at the gene ends were 6 bases for V and 1 base for J; bases not matched to a gene: 5. CDR1 and CDR2 from the germline V gene are SGHRS and YFSETQ. CDR3 size: 14 residues.

This clonotype was counted many times. The junction departs from the called germline gene at one end, perhaps through a read error. The V gene is TRBV5-1, the J gene TRBJ1-1; D unclear. The germline gives CDR1 SGHRS, CDR2 YFSETQ. CDR3 size: 12 residues. The CDR3 DNA follows: TGTGCCAGCAGCTTGCGGAACACTGAAGCTTTCTTT. Its protein is CASSLRNTEAFF.

This chain links TRBV7-3 with TRBJ2-7; 7 bases match TRBD2. Looked up from germline, CDR1 is SGHTA and CDR2 is FQGTGA. V was clipped by 4 bases and J by 4 bases; unmatched bases: 4. The CDR3 sequence is 13 residues long. CDR3 nucleotide sequence: TGTGCCAGCAGCTGGGGGGGAGGATACGAGCAGTACTTC. Amino acid sequence: CASSWGGGYEQYF.

This clonotype has only a few counts. The V call is TRBV6-5, the J call TRBJ2-3, with a tentative D call TRBD1 (5 bases). The germline CDR1 and CDR2 sequences are MNHEY and SVGAGI. V lost 2 bases and J lost 3, with 9 bases in between. The CDR3 spans 14 residues. The CDR3 sequence: CASSYNQGTDTQYF. In DNA form, the CDR3 reads TGTGCCAGCAGTTACAATCAGGGAACAGATACGCAGTATTTT.

This sequence joins TRBV6-1 and TRBJ1-1; the D gene is possibly TRBD1 (6 bases). Germline CDR1 and CDR2: MNHNS and SASEGT. This CDR3 spans 15 amino acids. The V and J ends lost 5 bases and 1 base respectively, with 14 bases between them. The DNA for the CDR3 is TGTGCCAGCAGTCCCCCCGGGACAACGAACACTGAAGCTTTCTTT. Translated, it gives CASSPPGTTNTEAFF.

This clonotype was found many times. The chain couples TRBV2 to TRBJ1-2, with D uncertain. The germline V gene has CDR1 SNHLY and CDR2 FYNNEI. CDR3 length: 12 residues. Trimming pared 6 bases from V and 4 bases from J, leaving 9 bases between. CDR3 DNA: TGTGCCAGCAGCCGGGTCTTCTATGGCTACACCTTC. Residues: CASSRVFYGYTF. Combining the CDR3 with reference TRBV2 and TRBJ1-2 gives the whole variable domain EPEVTQTPSHQVTQMGQEVILRCVPISNHLYFYWYRQILGQKVEFLVSFYNNEISEKSEIFDDQFSVERPDGSNFTLKIRSTKLEDSAMYFCASSRVFYGYTFGSGTRLTVV.

Ten or more counts support this clonotype. This chain uses TRBV7-9 with TRBJ2-1; D might be TRBD2 (6 bases). The CDR3 is made up of 15 amino acids. Germline loops: CDR1 SEHNR, CDR2 FQNEAQ (reference sequence). V was shortened by 5 bases and J by 2 bases, with 13 bases between the two germline ends. CDR3 sequence (DNA): TGTGCCAGCAGCCCTAGGAGGGTTCCCTACAATGAGCAGTTCTTC. Translated: CASSPRRVPYNEQFF.